This T cell receptor (beta chain) came from a study of cytomegalovirus exposure and HLA in healthy donors. About the study: Out of 150 million to 200 million T cells, an earlier analysis found more than 95 million unique TCR beta sequences in total. Study conclusions and caveats: V- and J-gene trimming in TCR beta was tied to a missense DCLRE1C variant by an analysis performed later. Listed as cytomegalovirus-associated were roughly 180 TCR beta chains.

The junction had 8 bases not matched to a gene; V was cut back by 7 bases and J by 0 bases. Germline lookup yields CDR1 SQVTM and CDR2 ANQGSEA. There are 14 residues in the CDR3. All donors participated as healthy donors of bone marrow. Worth noting for this clone: Its antigen is not known.

PCR involved 60 Vbeta and 13 Jbeta primers. The protocol was immunoSEQ multiplex PCR, while the TCRdb copy is restricted to in-frame clones and leaves out a portion. Its clone listing holds about 160,000 clones. The sequenced sample was PBMCs. This rearrangement joins TRBV29-1 to TRBJ1-1; 7 bases align to TRBD1. This receptor was identified in a woman in her sixties or seventies in good health and CMV-seronegative. The DNA for the CDR3 is TGCAGCGCCCGACAGGGTAATATGAACACTGAAGCTTTCTTT. Protein sequence: CSARQGNMNTEAFF.